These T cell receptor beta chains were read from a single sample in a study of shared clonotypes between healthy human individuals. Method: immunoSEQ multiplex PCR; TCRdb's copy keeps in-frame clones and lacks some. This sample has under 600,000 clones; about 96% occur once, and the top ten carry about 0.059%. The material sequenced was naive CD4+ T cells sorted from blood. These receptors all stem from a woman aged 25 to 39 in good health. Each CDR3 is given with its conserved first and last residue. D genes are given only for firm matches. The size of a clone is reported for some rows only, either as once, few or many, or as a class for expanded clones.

CASSPRLETQYF TGTGCCAGCAGTCCCCGGTTGGAGACCCAGTACTTC TRBJ2-5 . . TRBV28
CASSPRTGKVYDEQFF TGTGCCAGTAGTCCCAGGACAGGGAAGGTTTATGATGAGCAGTTCTTC TRBJ2-1 TRBD1 . TRBV19
CASSPGTSNHEQFF TGTGCCAGCAGCCCTGGGACTAGCAACCATGAGCAGTTCTTC TRBJ2-1 TRBD2 . TRBV5-4
CASYTSGKPYEQYF TGTGCCAGTTACACTAGCGGGAAACCCTACGAGCAGTACTTC TRBJ2-7 TRBD2 . TRBV28
CASTQTGADTQYF TGTGCCAGTACTCAGACAGGGGCTGATACGCAGTATTTT TRBJ2-3 TRBD1 . TRBV19
CASRTPNFEGYTF TGTGCCAGCAGGACACCTAATTTTGAGGGCTACACCTTC TRBJ1-2 . . TRBV28
CASIRGTATNEKLFF TGTGCCAGCATCCGAGGGACAGCAACTAATGAAAAACTGTTTTTT TRBJ1-4 TRBD1 once TRBV6-1
CAWSPRGAHGNQPQHF TGTGCCTGGAGTCCGAGGGGCGCACACGGAAATCAGCCCCAGCATTTT TRBJ1-5 . . TRBV30
CATSRDSGSGNTIYF TGTGCCACCAGCAGAGATAGTGGCTCTGGAAACACCATATATTTT TRBJ1-3 . . TRBV15
CASSSQNTGELFF TGTGCCAGCAGTTCGCAGAACACCGGGGAGCTGTTTTTT TRBJ2-2 . . TRBV6-6
CASRTSGNTGELFF TGTGCCAGCAGAACTAGCGGGAACACCGGGGAGCTGTTTTTT TRBJ2-2 TRBD2 . TRBV6-6
CASSLVLAGGDEQFF TGTGCCAGCAGCTTGGTACTAGCGGGGGGCGATGAGCAGTTCTTC TRBJ2-1 TRBD2 once TRBV5-4
CASSLVASGINEQYF TGTGCCAGCAGCTTGGTGGCTAGCGGGATCAACGAGCAGTACTTC TRBJ2-7 TRBD2 . TRBV5-4
CASSLQGGGNYGYTF TGTGCCAGCAGCTTACAGGGTGGAGGGAACTATGGCTACACCTTC TRBJ1-2 . once TRBV11-2
CASSPNTGTGNTIYF TGTGCCAGCTCACCCAACACAGGGACTGGAAACACCATATATTTT TRBJ1-3 . . TRBV18